The 31 T cell receptor beta chains presented below share a single source sample, sequenced in a study of cytomegalovirus exposure and HLA in healthy donors. Primers included in the PCR were 60 Vbeta and 13 Jbeta primers. Produced via immunoSEQ multiplex PCR; TCRdb's table is partial and in-frame only. Its clone listing holds about 200,000 clones. The sequencing input was PBMCs. The receptors originated from a boy aged 5-17 years in good health and CMV-seronegative.

The chain has TRBV15 and TRBJ2-1; 8 bases align to TRBD2. The CDR3 is 16 residues long. Trimming removed 0 bases from V and 7 bases from J; junction bases left unmatched: 8. From germline, CDR1 is LNHNV and CDR2 YYDKDF (reference sequence). The CDR3 region is CATSRDPLAGRNEQFF. The CDR3 bases are TGTGCCACCAGCAGAGATCCGCTAGCGGGTCGGAATGAGCAGTTCTTC.

The chain recombines TRBV19 with TRBJ1-5; D might be TRBD1 (6 bases). Looked up from germline, CDR1 is LNHDA and CDR2 is SQIVND (reference sequence). This CDR3 contains 15 residues. V was pared by 1 base and J by 9 bases, with 16 bases between. CDR3 sequence: CASSIGQGRERPQHF. CDR3 nucleotide sequence: TGTGCCAGTAGTATAGGGCAGGGGAGGGAGAGGCCCCAGCATTTT.

This sequence joins TRBV30 and TRBJ1-2, with D hard to call. Germline CDR1 reads GTSNPN; CDR2 reads SVGIG (reference sequence). Trimming shortened V by 4 bases and J by 7 bases, and 10 bases separated the two germline ends. The CDR3 covers 11 residues. CDR3 residues: CAWTASGGYTF. The CDR3 DNA follows: TGTGCCTGGACCGCCTCGGGTGGCTACACCTTC.

V is TRBV19 and J is TRBJ2-1; 11 bases are a match to TRBD2. The V gene's germline CDR1 is LNHDA and CDR2 SQIVND (reference sequence). V trimming: 5 bases; J trimming: 12 bases; junction bases outside the gene matches: 12. The CDR3 consists of 15 residues. The CDR3 DNA is TGTGCCAGTAGTCCCGCCGGGACTAGCGGATATGGGCAGTTCTTC. Translating it yields CASSPAGTSGYGQFF.

The rearrangement joins TRBV7-2 to TRBJ2-1, with 11 bases that match TRBD2. The CDR3 is made up of 19 amino acids. Unmatched junction bases numbered 10, after V lost 3 bases and J lost 0 bases. From germline, CDR1 is SGHTA and CDR2 FQGNSA. The CDR3 loop reads CASSFGLAGPLSSYNEQFF. DNA of the CDR3: TGTGCCAGCAGCTTCGGACTAGCGGGCCCACTAAGCTCCTACAATGAGCAGTTCTTC.

The chain combines TRBV7-8 with TRBJ2-5; D gene unclear. Germline V lookup: CDR1 SGHVS, CDR2 FQNEAQ. V was clipped by 2 bases and J by 2 bases, with 21 bases between them. The length of the CDR3 is 18 residues. The CDR3 nucleotides are TGTGCCAGCAGCTTAACTCCCAGAGGAAGACGAACGCAAGAGACCCAGTACTTC. It encodes CASSLTPRGRRTQETQYF.

The chain has TRBV30 and TRBJ2-5; 7 bases map to TRBD2. J gave up 5 bases and V 0 bases, and 18 bases lay outside the gene matches. Germline V gene lookup returns CDR1 GTSNPN and CDR2 SVGIG (reference sequence). CDR3 length: 18 amino acids. Here the CDR3 reads CAWSVEAFGSSGLETQYF. The CDR3 DNA reads as TGTGCCTGGAGTGTTGAGGCGTTTGGGTCTAGCGGATTGGAGACCCAGTACTTC.

This sequence joins TRBV5-1 and TRBJ2-7; 8 nucleotides agree with TRBD1. This CDR3 is 14 amino acids long. Germline loops: CDR1 SGHRS, CDR2 YFSETQ. V gave up 4 bases and J gave up 3 bases; unmatched junction bases: 6. The CDR3 DNA follows: TGCGCCAGCAGCCTCGGACAGGGCCTCTACGAGCAGTACTTC. This encodes CASSLGQGLYEQYF.

The chain couples TRBV30 to TRBJ1-2; D remains unclear. The length of the CDR3 is 15 residues. The germline V gene has CDR1 GTSNPN and CDR2 SVGIG (reference sequence). Trimming took off 0 bases at V and 4 bases at J, with 15 bases between the two ends. This chain's CDR3 is CAWSVWLDLSYGYTF. CDR3 DNA sequence: TGTGCCTGGAGTGTATGGTTGGACTTAAGCTATGGCTACACCTTC.

The genes are TRBV19 and TRBJ2-2; 11 bases map to TRBD2. V lost 5 bases, J lost 7 bases, and 12 bases stayed unmatched. This CDR3 spans 17 amino acids. Looked up from germline, CDR1 is LNHDA and CDR2 is SQIVND (reference sequence). CDR3 nucleotides: TGTGCCAGTAGTGCCGGGCGTGTAGCGGGGGGGCTCGGGGAGCTGTTTTTT. Amino acids: CASSAGRVAGGLGELFF.

The chain has TRBV7-2 and TRBJ2-7; TRBD2 matches 10 bases. V gave up 0 bases and J gave up 2 bases; unmatched junction bases: 1. CDR1 is SGHTA and CDR2 is FQGNSA in the germline V gene. This CDR3 is 15 amino acids long. CDR3 region: CASSLATSGPYEQYF. In DNA form, the CDR3 reads TGTGCCAGCAGCTTAGCGACTAGCGGGCCCTACGAGCAGTACTTC. Drawing the rest from reference TRBV7-2 and TRBJ2-7, the complete variable domain is GAGVSQSPSNKVTEKGKDVELRCDPISGHTALYWYRQSLGQGLEFLIYFQGNSAPDKSGLPSDRFSAERTGGSVSTLTIQRTQQEDSAVYLCASSLATSGPYEQYFGPGTRLTVT.

V usage is TRBV2 and J usage is TRBJ1-2, with TRBD1 as a possible D gene (5 bases). This CDR3 region has 11 residues. Germline CDR1 SNHLY, CDR2 FYNNEI. Trimming took off 8 bases at V and 6 bases at J, with 10 bases between the two ends. The CDR3 reads CASAGGNGYTF. The CDR3 DNA sequence: TGTGCCAGCGCGGGGGGGAATGGCTACACCTTC.

CDR3 sequence (DNA): TGCGCCAGCAGCGGTCGTAGATCCTATAATTCACCCCTCCACTTT. This translates into CASSGRRSYNSPLHF. J is TRBJ1-6 and V is TRBV4-3; no clear D gene. The CDR3 has 15 residues. Trimming removed 5 bases at V and 1 base at J, with 9 bases between. The germline CDR1 and CDR2 sequences are LGHNA and YSLEER.

The rearrangement uses TRBV11-2 and TRBJ1-2, with 8 bases matching TRBD1. With 1 base clipped from V and 7 bases from J, the junction kept 8 bases outside the gene matches. There are 15 residues in the CDR3. Germline-derived CDR1 and CDR2 are SGHAT and FQNNGV. The CDR3 here is CASSLAPQGAIGYTF. The CDR3 DNA follows: TGTGCCAGCAGCTTAGCCCCCCAGGGGGCTATTGGCTACACCTTC.

The chain uses TRBV7-8 and TRBJ2-3, with 12 bases identical to TRBD2. The V gene's germline CDR1 is SGHVS and CDR2 FQNEAQ. The junction had 9 bases not matched to a gene; V was cut back by 7 bases and J by 7 bases. The CDR3 spans 15 residues. CDR3 bases: TGTGCCAGCACTCTCCTAGCGGGGGGGCCGAATACGCAGTATTTT. Its translation: CASTLLAGGPNTQYF.

V is TRBV6-1 and J is TRBJ1-3; the D gene is possibly TRBD1 (5 bases). The CDR3 length is 16 residues. V shed 2 bases and J shed 3 bases, with 14 bases lying between them. Germline assignment: CDR1 MNHNS and CDR2 SASEGT. CDR3 coding DNA: TGTGCCAGCAGTGAACCCAAGGGGTTCCGTGGAAACACCATATATTTT. Translation gives CASSEPKGFRGNTIYF.

Regarding this clone: A read error may account for a junction end that differs from germline. The chain uses TRBV5-1 and TRBJ2-7; TRBD1 aligns across 9 bases. This CDR3 is built from 15 residues. Germline assignment: CDR1 SGHRS and CDR2 YFSETQ. CDR3 residues: CAGSLTGTGSYEQYF. DNA for the CDR3: TGCGCCGGCAGCTTGACCGGGACAGGGAGTTACGAGCAGTACTTC.

This chain joins TRBV28 and TRBJ1-2; maybe TRBD1 (5 bases). Germline CDR1 reads MDHEN; CDR2 reads SYDVKM. The germline V and J ends were trimmed by 2 bases and 6 bases, with 10 bases remaining between them. The CDR3 consists of 13 residues. For the CDR3, the DNA is TGTGCCAGCAGTTTAGAGGCAGGGAATGGCTACACCTTC. Translation: CASSLEAGNGYTF.

This chain connects TRBV10-3 to TRBJ2-7, with D perhaps TRBD1 (6 bases). Looked up from germline, CDR1 is ENHRY and CDR2 is SYGVKD. The CDR3 covers 13 residues. Trimming took 9 bases from V and 5 from J, leaving 17 bases between them. The CDR3 bases are TGTGCCATAAGCGACAGGTCCCGCGACGAGCAGTACTTC. Translating gives CAISDRSRDEQYF.

This rearrangement joins TRBV5-1 to TRBJ2-5; 7 bases map to TRBD2. After removal of 4 bases from V and 4 bases from J, the junction contained 19 bases not matched to a gene. Per the germline V gene, CDR1 is SGHRS and CDR2 is YFSETQ. CDR3 size: 18 residues. DNA of the CDR3: TGCGCCAGCAGCCAAGGAGGGAGGGGAGTTAGCGATTCAGAGACCCAGTACTTC. Translated, it gives CASSQGGRGVSDSETQYF.

With regard to this clone: The junction and the germline gene differ at one end; a read error may be behind it. The rearrangement uses TRBV4-2 and TRBJ2-1; a possible D gene is TRBD1 (6 bases). This CDR3 contains 18 residues. Germline V gene lookup returns CDR1 LGHNA and CDR2 YNFKEQ. The CDR3 region is CASTQTETGPMPYNEQFF. CDR3 sequence (DNA): TGTGCCAGCACCCAAACGGAAACAGGGCCGATGCCCTACAATGAGCAGTTCTTC.

The V gene is TRBV28, the J gene TRBJ2-1; D is ambiguous. Germline loops: CDR1 MDHEN, CDR2 SYDVKM. Trimming pared 7 bases from V and 0 bases from J, leaving 10 bases between. The CDR3 loop spans 14 amino acids. The CDR3 here is CASMTSSSYNEQFF. In nucleotides, the CDR3 is TGTGCCAGCATGACTTCTAGCTCCTACAATGAGCAGTTCTTC.

The CDR3 region has the DNA TGCGCCAGCAGCTTTATGGGCGGGACGGGAAACATTCAGTACTTC. This codes for CASSFMGGTGNIQYF. The chain carries TRBV5-1 and TRBJ2-4; D may be TRBD2 (6 bases). The V gene's germline CDR1 is SGHRS and CDR2 YFSETQ. The CDR3 spans 15 residues. V was cut by 2 bases and J by 6 bases, with 15 bases left in between.

The J gene is TRBJ2-6, the V gene TRBV5-4, with D possibly matching TRBD1 (5 bases). Germline CDR1 SGHNT, CDR2 YYREEE (reference sequence). V gave up 4 bases and J gave up 0 bases, with 17 bases separating them. The length of the CDR3 is 18 residues. The CDR3: CASSNPRTGRSGANVLTF. CDR3 nucleotides: TGTGCCAGCAGCAACCCAAGAACAGGACGCTCTGGGGCCAACGTCCTGACTTTC.

This chain joins TRBV29-1 and TRBJ1-3; D might be TRBD1 (6 bases). Germline CDR1 and CDR2: SQVTM and ANQGSEA. V was shortened by 8 bases and J by 4 bases, with 15 bases between the two germline ends. There are 13 residues in the CDR3. In DNA, the CDR3 is TGCAGCCCAAGGGGGAATTTCGGAAACACCATATATTTT. It is translated as CSPRGNFGNTIYF.

The rearrangement links TRBV12-5 to TRBJ1-3, with 7 positions matching TRBD1. Germline loops: CDR1 LGHNT, CDR2 FRNRAP. The CDR3 sequence is 17 residues long. V lost 1 base and J lost 8; bases outside the gene matches: 14. CDR3 sequence (DNA): TGTGCTAGTGGTTTGGATCCAGGGGGTCACTTTGGTTACACCATATATTTT. Translation: CASGLDPGGHFGYTIYF.

The V gene is TRBV27, the J gene TRBJ2-5; perhaps TRBD2 as D (5 bases). V was pared by 10 bases and J by 5 bases, with 17 bases between. The CDR3 has 13 residues. CDR1 and CDR2 (germline): MNHEY, SMNVEV (reference sequence). The CDR3 DNA reads TGTGCCACCTCAACCGGGGTAGGGGAGACCCAGTACTTC. This codes for CATSTGVGETQYF.

The chain is built from TRBV2 and TRBJ2-7; possibly TRBD1 for D (5 bases). This CDR3 is 14 amino acids long. The germline V gene has CDR1 SNHLY and CDR2 FYNNEI. Deletions cut 10 bases from V and 2 bases from J, with 18 bases between. The CDR3 protein is CATKWGGSTYEQYF. The CDR3 DNA reads as TGTGCCACGAAGTGGGGCGGAAGCACCTACGAGCAGTACTTC.

The chain joins TRBV11-2 to TRBJ2-3; D perhaps matches TRBD2 (6 bases). The CDR3 is 17 amino acids. The V gene's germline CDR1 is SGHAT and CDR2 FQNNGV. Trimming stripped 5 bases from V and 0 bases from J, with 18 bases between. The CDR3 DNA reads TGTGCCAGCAGCGACATATGGGACTCCCAAAGCACAGATACGCAGTATTTT. Its translation is CASSDIWDSQSTDTQYF.

The chain has TRBV5-1 and TRBJ1-2; TRBD1 might be the D (5 bases). Germline V gives CDR1 SGHRS, CDR2 YFSETQ. V was trimmed by 2 bases and J by 6 bases, leaving 17 bases between them. This CDR3 comprises 15 residues. The CDR3: CASSFGGTLENGYTF. The CDR3 DNA follows: TGCGCCAGCAGCTTTGGGGGGACGTTGGAAAATGGCTACACCTTC.

The rearrangement joins TRBV19 to TRBJ2-7; D may be TRBD2 (6 bases). The ends were cut back, 11 bases at V and 7 bases at J, with 21 bases in the middle. This CDR3 comprises 13 residues. Germline V gives CDR1 LNHDA, CDR2 SQIVND (reference sequence). The CDR3 coding sequence is TGTGCCGTCTGGGACTTAGGTTCGGGGGAGCAGTACTTC. This gives the protein CAVWDLGSGEQYF.